The 13 T cell receptor beta chains in this list originate from one sample, sequenced in a study of breast tumors, draining lymph nodes, adjacent tissues (dated by TCRdb to about 2016). Receptor libraries were prepared by multiplex PCR. The instrument was an Illumina HiSeq 2000. TCRdb reran the public reads through fastp at Q25 and MiXCR, keeping productive beta chains. Each entry merges the rows of one CDR3 protein and shows their most common DNA and genes. The table for this sample lists tens of thousands of distinct CDR3 sequences; more than 25% of them were counted only once. Roughly 8.1% of the sample goes to the ten largest clones. Lymph node samples were obtained from the axillary draining lymph nodes of breast cancer patients. The source material was axillary lymph node tissue. The receptors were gathered from a female donor with breast cancer. Some clones in this sample may be carry-over from other donors' samples.

This clonotype was seen ten or more times. The genes are TRBV4-3 and TRBJ1-5; D is uncertain. V lost 0 bases and J 3 bases, leaving 3 bases between the germline ends. The CDR3 is made up of 13 amino acids. Germline-derived CDR1 and CDR2 are LGHNA and YSLEER. The DNA for the CDR3 is TGCGCCAGCAGCCAAGATATCAATCAGCCCCAGCATTTT. Translated, it gives CASSQDINQPQHF.

In this sample, this clonotype turned up many times. This chain connects TRBV19 to TRBJ1-1; unclear D gene. CDR3 length equals 12 residues. Trimming took 6 bases from V and 11 from J, leaving 16 bases between them. Per germline, CDR1 LNHDA and CDR2 SQIVND (reference sequence). CDR3 region: CASSPFGSTAFF. The CDR3 DNA follows: TGTGCCAGTAGCCCCTTTGGAAGTACGGCTTTCTTT.

This clonotype was seen a few times. The gene calls are TRBV12-5 and TRBJ2-3; the D is unclear. CDR1 and CDR2 from the germline V gene are LGHNT and FRNRAP. Trimming took 3 bases from V and 2 from J, leaving 6 bases between them. This CDR3 spans 13 amino acids. CDR3 nucleotide sequence: TGTGCTAGTGGTTTCGACAACACAGATACGCAGTATTTT. This sequence encodes CASGFDNTDTQYF.

This clonotype was observed at least ten times. This sequence joins TRBV4-3 and TRBJ2-1, with D perhaps TRBD2 (7 bases). Trimming left V 0 bases short and J 4 bases short, with 10 bases between. From germline, CDR1 is LGHNA and CDR2 YSLEER. The CDR3 totals 15 residues. The CDR3: CASSQDEGGYNEQFF. In DNA form, the CDR3 reads TGCGCCAGCAGCCAAGATGAGGGGGGGTACAATGAGCAGTTCTTC.

This clonotype was counted at least ten times. V is TRBV25-1 and J is TRBJ1-4; D is perhaps TRBD1 (6 bases). The germline V and J ends were trimmed by 6 bases and 5 bases, with 19 bases remaining between them. Per the germline V gene, CDR1 is MGHDK and CDR2 is SYGVNS. The CDR3 totals 16 residues. CDR3 sequence (DNA): TGTGCCAGCAGGGACACAGGGTATTGGGCGAATGAAAAACTGTTTTTT. This translates into CASRDTGYWANEKLFF. The full variable domain, completed using reference TRBV25-1 and TRBJ1-4, is EADIYQTPRYLVIGTGKKITLECSQTMGHDKMYWYQQDPGMELHLIHYSYGVNSTEKGDLSSESTVSRIRTEHFPLTLESARPSHTSQYLCASRDTGYWANEKLFFGSGTQLSVL.

This clonotype has at least ten counts. A junction boundary mismatches the germline segment, possibly from a read error. The rearrangement uses TRBV5-1 and TRBJ2-5, with D uncertain. This CDR3 region has 12 residues. CDR1 SGHRS and CDR2 YFSETQ come from the germline V gene. In DNA, the CDR3 is TGCGCCAGCAGCAGCAACCAGGAGACCCAGTACTTC. As protein: CASSSNQETQYF.

This clonotype was observed many times. V is TRBV15 and J is TRBJ2-3; D tentatively reads TRBD1 or TRBD2 (6 bases each). The germline CDR1 and CDR2 sequences are LNHNV and YYDKDF (reference sequence). V was cut by 1 base and J by 2 bases, with 16 bases left in between. CDR3 length: 17 amino acids. The CDR3 loop reads CATSRGGATRLTDTQYF. CDR3 sequence (DNA): TGTGCCACCAGCAGAGGGGGGGCTACCCGACTCACAGATACGCAGTATTTT.

The table lists this clonotype with many counts. V usage is TRBV19 and J usage is TRBJ1-4; D perhaps matches TRBD1 (5 bases). Germline CDR1 reads LNHDA; CDR2 reads SQIVND (reference sequence). The CDR3 is 14 residues long. The V gene lost 7 bases and the J gene lost 8 bases, with 17 bases spanning the gap. Here the CDR3 DNA reads TGTGCCAGTACCGCGGGCAGGGCGGGAGAAAAACTGTTTTTT. It specifies CASTAGRAGEKLFF.

At least ten counts were recorded for this clonotype. The chain joins TRBV5-1 to TRBJ2-1, with a possible D match to TRBD2 (5 bases). The CDR3 spans 15 residues. The germline CDR1 and CDR2 sequences are SGHRS and YFSETQ. Trimming removed 6 bases from V and 10 bases from J, with 23 bases in between. The CDR3 DNA reads TGCGCCAGCACTCCCACCGGCGGGTCTCGACGGGAGCAGTTCTTC. This sequence encodes CASTPTGGSRREQFF. Using reference TRBV5-1 and TRBJ2-1 for the parts outside the CDR3, the full variable domain is KAGVTQTPRYLIKTRGQQVTLSCSPISGHRSVSWYQQTPGQGLQFLFEYFSETQRNKGNFPGRFSGRQFSNSRSEMNVSTLELGDSALYLCASTPTGGSRREQFFGPGTRLTVL.

This clonotype has a count of ten or more. CDR3 nucleotide sequence: TGTGCCAGCTCACCACTTCAGCTAGCTAACTATGGCTACACCTTC. Protein sequence: CASSPLQLANYGYTF. The chain has TRBV18 and TRBJ1-2; D is unresolved. Germline-derived CDR1 and CDR2 are KGHSH and LQKENI. Trimming cost V 1 base and J 0 bases, with 9 bases left between them. The CDR3 runs to 15 residues. Drawing the rest from reference TRBV18 and TRBJ1-2, the complete variable domain is NAGVMQNPRHLVRRRGQEARLRCSPMKGHSHVYWYRQLPEEGLKFMVYLQKENIIDESGMPKERFSAEFPKEGPSILRIQQVVRGDSAAYFCASSPLQLANYGYTFGSGTRLTVV.

This clonotype was observed a handful of times. As DNA, the CDR3 is TGTGCCAGCAGCTTGGAGGGGGTGGGCACTGAAGCTTTCTTT. Translated, it gives CASSLEGVGTEAFF. This chain links TRBV5-5 with TRBJ1-1; a weak D match, TRBD1 (6 bases). CDR3 size: 14 residues. Germline assignment: CDR1 SGHKS and CDR2 YYEKEE (reference sequence). The V gene lost 0 bases and the J gene lost 4 bases, with 10 bases spanning the gap.

This clonotype was recorded at least ten times. The V gene is TRBV4-1, the J gene TRBJ2-7, with D unresolved. Between the trimmed V and J ends, which lost 1 base and 3 bases, there was a span of 7 bases. Germline CDR1 and CDR2: MGHRA and YSYEKL. This CDR3 has 13 amino acids. CDR3 bases: TGCGCCAGCAGCCAAGGGCGGTTCTACGAGCAGTACTTC. It yields the protein CASSQGRFYEQYF.

This clonotype was observed at least ten times. The chain has TRBV3-1 and TRBJ2-5; 10 nucleotides match TRBD1. Looked up from germline, CDR1 is LGHDT and CDR2 is YNNKEL (reference sequence). The CDR3 consists of 15 residues. J was trimmed by 5 bases and V by 4 bases; bases with no gene match: 7. CDR3 protein: CASSLFRDRGETQYF. Written as DNA, the CDR3 is TGTGCCAGCAGCCTCTTCCGGGACAGGGGTGAGACCCAGTACTTC.